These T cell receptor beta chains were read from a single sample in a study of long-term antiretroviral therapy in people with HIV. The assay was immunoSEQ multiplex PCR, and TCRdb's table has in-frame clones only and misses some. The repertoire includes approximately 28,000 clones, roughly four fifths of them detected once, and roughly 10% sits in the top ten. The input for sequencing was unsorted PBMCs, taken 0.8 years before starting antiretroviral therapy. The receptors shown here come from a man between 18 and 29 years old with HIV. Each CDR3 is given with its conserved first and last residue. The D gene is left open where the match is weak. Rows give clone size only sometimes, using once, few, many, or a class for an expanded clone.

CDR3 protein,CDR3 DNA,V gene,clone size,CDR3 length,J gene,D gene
CASSFATGGVGREQAQYF,TGTGCCAGCAGCTTTGCGACAGGGGGCGTAGGTCGGGAGCAGGCGCAGTATTTT,TRBV7-8,NA,18,TRBJ2-3,TRBD1
CASTDRREQFF,TGTGCCAGCACGGACAGACGGGAGCAGTTCTTC,TRBV6-6,NA,11,TRBJ2-1,NA
CASSPSPGPQETQYF,TGTGCCAGCAGCCCATCCCCGGGACCTCAAGAGACCCAGTACTTC,TRBV9,NA,15,TRBJ2-5,NA
CASSGTLPSTDTQYF,TGTGCCAGCTCGGGGACTTTACCGAGCACAGATACGCAGTATTTT,TRBV18,NA,15,TRBJ2-3,NA
CASSPYSGVSSYEQYF,TGTGCCAGCAGCCCTTATAGCGGGGTAAGCTCCTACGAGCAGTACTTC,TRBV7-2,NA,16,TRBJ2-7,TRBD2
CASSQDLRENEKLFF,TGCGCCAGCAGCCAAGATCTCAGGGAGAATGAAAAACTGTTTTTT,TRBV4-1,NA,15,TRBJ1-4,NA
CASSYSGGRDSPLHF,TGTGCCAGCAGTTACTCGGGGGGGCGGGATTCACCCCTCCACTTT,TRBV6-5,few,15,TRBJ1-6,NA
CASSAGGTAYNEQFF,TGTGCCAGCAGTGCCGGGGGGACAGCCTACAATGAGCAGTTCTTC,TRBV9,NA,15,TRBJ2-1,NA
CASSPEASGALNTGELFF,TGTGCCAGCAGCCCGGAGGCTAGCGGGGCACTGAACACCGGGGAGCTGTTTTTT,TRBV5-8,NA,18,TRBJ2-2,TRBD2
CASSLFRNNEQFF,TGTGCCAGCAGCTTATTCAGGAACAATGAGCAGTTCTTC,TRBV11-2,once,13,TRBJ2-1,NA
CASSVVGGERAGELFF,TGTGCCAGCAGCGTAGTGGGGGGCGAGAGGGCCGGGGAGCTGTTTTTT,TRBV9,NA,16,TRBJ2-2,NA
CASSSGQSYEQYF,TGTGCCAGCAGCTCGGGACAGTCCTACGAGCAGTACTTC,TRBV5-4,NA,13,TRBJ2-7,TRBD1
CASSPEGFHSYGELFF,TGTGCCAGCTCACCCGAAGGGTTTCATTCATACGGGGAGCTGTTTTTT,TRBV18,NA,16,TRBJ2-2,NA
CASTNTGNSNQPQHF,TGTGCCAGCACCAACACGGGAAATAGCAATCAGCCCCAGCATTTT,TRBV2,few,15,TRBJ1-5,NA
CASSIWAYNEQFF,TGTGCCAGTAGTATTTGGGCCTACAATGAGCAGTTCTTC,TRBV19,NA,13,TRBJ2-1,NA
CASSSGVQGYYGYTF,TGCGCCAGCAGCTCTGGAGTTCAGGGTTACTATGGCTACACCTTC,TRBV5-1,NA,15,TRBJ1-2,NA
CASGLNQGQNYGYTF,TGCGCCAGCGGTTTAAACCAGGGACAAAACTATGGCTACACCTTC,TRBV5-1,once,15,TRBJ1-2,NA
CASSDLAGGNEQFF,TGTGCCAGCAGTGACCTAGCGGGAGGTAATGAGCAGTTCTTC,TRBV25-1,NA,14,TRBJ2-1,TRBD2
CAWSEGPRGQYF,TGTGCCTGGAGCGAGGGACCCAGGGGCCAGTACTTC,TRBV30,NA,12,TRBJ2-5,NA
CASSLVGTSGTGEQFF,TGTGCCAGCAGCTTAGTTGGGACTAGCGGGACGGGGGAGCAGTTCTTC,TRBV7-6,NA,16,TRBJ2-1,TRBD2
CASSSASDGTIYGYTF,TGTGCCAGCAGCTCGGCCTCCGACGGTACCATCTATGGCTACACCTTC,TRBV5-4,NA,16,TRBJ1-2,NA
CASSAQGSTNYGYTF,TGTGCCAGCTCAGCCCAGGGGTCTACTAACTATGGCTACACCTTC,TRBV18,NA,15,TRBJ1-2,NA
CASSESRGLSNQPQHF,TGTGCCAGCAGTGAATCTCGGGGACTTAGCAATCAGCCCCAGCATTTT,TRBV6-1,few,16,TRBJ1-5,NA
CASTASSNPSSTDTQYF,TGTGCCAGTACCGCGTCCAGCAACCCGAGTTCCACAGATACGCAGTATTTT,TRBV19,NA,17,TRBJ2-3,NA
CAWSVENPRGPQHF,TGTGCCTGGAGTGTCGAAAACCCCCGAGGGCCCCAGCATTTT,TRBV30,NA,14,TRBJ1-5,NA
CASSYTIQGDGYTF,TGTGCCAGCAGTTACACGATACAGGGGGATGGCTACACCTTC,TRBV6-6,NA,14,TRBJ1-2,TRBD1
CASGVDRGKTQYF,TGTGCCAGCGGGGTCGACAGGGGTAAGACCCAGTACTTC,TRBV6-1,NA,13,TRBJ2-5,TRBD1
CASSLAHIFHEQYF,TGTGCCAGCAGCTTAGCTCATATCTTCCACGAGCAGTACTTC,TRBV7-2,NA,14,TRBJ2-7,NA
CASSLTGGRETQYF,TGTGCCAGCAGCTTAACCGGCGGGAGGGAGACCCAGTACTTC,TRBV7-2,once,14,TRBJ2-5,TRBD2
CASSILGSNQPQHF,TGTGCCAGTAGTATCTTGGGCAGCAATCAGCCCCAGCATTTT,TRBV19,NA,14,TRBJ1-5,NA
CASGTGIGNEQFF,TGTGCCAGCGGGACAGGGATCGGCAATGAGCAGTTCTTC,TRBV5-4,NA,13,TRBJ2-1,TRBD1
CASSFSANTGELFF,TGCGCCAGCAGTTTCAGTGCGAACACCGGGGAGCTGTTTTTT,TRBV5-1,NA,14,TRBJ2-2,NA
CASSLVRRINTEAFF,TGTGCCAGCAGCTTAGTCCGCAGGATCAACACTGAAGCTTTCTTT,TRBV11-2,NA,15,TRBJ1-1,NA
CASSLGTGTGYTF,TGTGCCAGCAGCCTTGGGACAGGCACTGGCTACACCTTC,TRBV13,NA,13,TRBJ1-2,TRBD1
CASSEGDTGELFF,TGTGCCAGCAGTGAAGGGGACACCGGGGAGCTGTTTTTT,TRBV6-1,NA,13,TRBJ2-2,NA
CASSSRNNEQFF,TGCGCCAGCAGCTCTAGGAACAATGAGCAGTTCTTC,TRBV5-1,NA,12,TRBJ2-1,NA
CASSGDISGMGYSELFF,TGTGCCAGTAGTGGAGACATATCAGGGATGGGGTATAGCGAGCTGTTTTTT,TRBV19,NA,17,TRBJ2-2,NA
CATSRDKNEQFF,TGTGCCACCAGCAGAGATAAGAATGAGCAGTTCTTC,TRBV15,NA,12,TRBJ2-1,NA
CATSRDRGGMVYNEQFF,TGTGCCACCAGCAGAGATCGGGGGGGAATGGTTTACAATGAGCAGTTCTTC,TRBV15,once,17,TRBJ2-1,TRBD2
CASSKFTGQNTEAFF,TGTGCCAGCAGTAAATTCACAGGACAGAACACTGAAGCTTTCTTT,TRBV6-1,NA,15,TRBJ1-1,NA
CASSLPRGTNTGELFF,TGTGCCAGCAGCCTGCCGCGGGGAACGAACACCGGGGAGCTGTTTTTT,TRBV7-9,NA,16,TRBJ2-2,NA
CATSRGAQPYEQYF,TGTGCCACCAGCAGAGGGGCCCAACCCTACGAGCAGTACTTC,TRBV15,NA,14,TRBJ2-7,NA
CASSGPGLAGAEQYF,TGTGCCAGCAGTGGGCCGGGACTAGCGGGAGCCGAGCAGTACTTC,TRBV28,NA,15,TRBJ2-7,TRBD2
CASSIWGANGELFF,TGTGCCAGTAGTATATGGGGGGCTAACGGGGAGCTGTTTTTT,TRBV19,NA,14,TRBJ2-2,NA
CASSFDPTITDTQYF,TGTGCCAGCAGTTTCGACCCAACGATCACAGATACGCAGTATTTT,TRBV6-5,few,15,TRBJ2-3,NA
CASNRGGHNEQFF,TGTGCCAGCAACCGAGGCGGACACAATGAGCAGTTCTTC,TRBV6-1,NA,13,TRBJ2-1,NA
CASSPRPDRGKNSPLHF,TGTGCCAGTAGTCCGCGCCCGGACAGGGGGAAGAATTCACCCCTCCACTTT,TRBV19,NA,17,TRBJ1-6,TRBD1
CASSKAEPYEQYF,TGTGCCAGCAGCAAAGCCGAACCCTACGAGCAGTACTTC,TRBV21-1,NA,13,TRBJ2-7,NA
CASSYSRTRGSYEQYF,TGTGCCAGCAGTTACTCGAGAACTAGAGGGTCCTACGAGCAGTACTTC,TRBV6-5,NA,16,TRBJ2-7,NA
CASSDGTSNTEAFF,TGCGCCAGCAGTGACGGGACATCAAACACTGAAGCTTTCTTT,TRBV10-1,NA,14,TRBJ1-1,NA
CASRGGNTEAFF,TGTGCCAGCAGGGGGGGGAACACTGAAGCTTTCTTT,TRBV6-4,NA,12,TRBJ1-1,NA
CASSLKGTNTGELFF,TGTGCCAGCAGTTTGAAGGGGACGAACACCGGGGAGCTGTTTTTT,TRBV27,NA,15,TRBJ2-2,NA
CASSLGGNSNQPQHF,TGTGCCAGCAGCTTGGGAGGGAATAGCAATCAGCCCCAGCATTTT,TRBV7-9,NA,15,TRBJ1-5,NA
CSVDGAGRYEQYF,TGCAGCGTTGACGGAGCCGGTAGATACGAGCAGTACTTC,TRBV29-1,NA,13,TRBJ2-7,NA